What follows describes a single T cell receptor (beta chain). The antigen remains undetermined. Deletions cut 7 bases from V and 2 bases from J, with 17 bases between. The CDR3 is 15 residues long. Germline CDR1 MNHEY, CDR2 SVGAGI. These data originate in a study of OX40 agonist ivuxolimab in advanced cancers. Study in general: Patients received intravenous ivuxolimab every 2 weeks at 0.01 to 10 mg/kg. Study-wide points: No antigen was identified for the clonally expanded peripheral T cells.

Repertoires were generated with immunoSEQ multiplex PCR, while TCRdb's copy carries only in-frame clones and drops some. The table lists roughly 76,000 clones, around 83% of them singletons, with around 1.1% in the top ten. The starting material was CD4+ or CD8+ T cells sorted from blood, obtained in a trial of the OX40 agonist ivuxolimab. The chain employs TRBV6-5 and TRBJ1-2, with D maybe TRBD1 (5 bases). This clonotype originated in an adult with an advanced solid tumor such as melanoma, head and neck, liver or kidney cancer. DNA of the CDR3: TGTGCCAGCACCTCCCCGGGAGGGGCCAACTATGGCTACACCTTC. Its protein product is CASTSPGGANYGYTF.